This TCR beta chain was obtained from a study of type 1 regulatory T cells. About the study: T-allo10 is an in vitro-generated, Tr1-enriched CD4 T cell product specific for alloantigen.

This clonotype was picked up many times. Antigen: not known. Study-level results: Type 1 regulatory T cells had a more restricted TCR repertoire than non-type 1 regulatory T cells.

MiXCR was run by TCRdb on the reads, yielding one entry per CDR3 protein. The sample has roughly 71,000 distinct CDR3 sequences; under 25% are singletons. Trimming removed 1 base from V and 3 bases from J; junction bases left unmatched: 2. CDR3 length equals 13 residues. Germline CDR1 reads DFQATT; CDR2 reads SNEGSKA (reference sequence). Material for sequencing was cultured type 1 regulatory T (Tr1) cells, either the whole culture or a sorted fraction (not recorded which). The receptor comes from a human donor in good health. The rearrangement uses TRBV20-1 and TRBJ2-5; 7 positions match TRBD2. CDR3 DNA sequence: TGCAGTGCTAGAGGGGGAGGGGAAGAGACCCAGTACTTC. Translating it yields CSARGGGEETQYF.